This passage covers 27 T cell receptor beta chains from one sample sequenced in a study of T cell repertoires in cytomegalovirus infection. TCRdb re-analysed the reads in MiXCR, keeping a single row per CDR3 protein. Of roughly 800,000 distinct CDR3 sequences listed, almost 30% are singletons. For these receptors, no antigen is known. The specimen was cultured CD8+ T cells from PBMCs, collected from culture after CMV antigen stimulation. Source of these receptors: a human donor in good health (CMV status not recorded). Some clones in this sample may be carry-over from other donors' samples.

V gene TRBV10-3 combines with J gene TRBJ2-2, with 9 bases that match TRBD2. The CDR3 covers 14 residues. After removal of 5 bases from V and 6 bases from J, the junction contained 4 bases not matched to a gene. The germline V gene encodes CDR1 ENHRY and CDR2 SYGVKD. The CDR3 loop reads CAISSGLASGELFF. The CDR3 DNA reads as TGTGCCATCAGTTCGGGACTAGCCTCCGGGGAGCTGTTTTTT.

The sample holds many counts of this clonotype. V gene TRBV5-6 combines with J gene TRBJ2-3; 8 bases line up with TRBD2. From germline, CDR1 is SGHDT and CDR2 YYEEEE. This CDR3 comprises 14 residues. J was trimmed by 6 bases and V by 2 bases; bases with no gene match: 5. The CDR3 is CASSFGLALDTQYF. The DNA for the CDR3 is TGTGCCAGCAGCTTCGGACTAGCTTTGGATACGCAGTATTTT.

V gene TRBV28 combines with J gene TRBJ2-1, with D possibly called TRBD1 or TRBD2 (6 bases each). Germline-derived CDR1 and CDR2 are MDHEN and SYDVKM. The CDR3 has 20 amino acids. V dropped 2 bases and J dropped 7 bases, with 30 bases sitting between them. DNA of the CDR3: TGTGCCAGCAGTTTACCTCTGATCCTCCCGTGGGGGGCCGGTGTTAATGAGCAGTTCTTC. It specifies CASSLPLILPWGAGVNEQFF. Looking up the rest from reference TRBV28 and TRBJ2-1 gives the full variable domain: DVKVTQSSRYLVKRTGEKVFLECVQDMDHENMFWYRQDPGLGLRLIYFSYDVKMKEKGDIPEGYSVSREKKERFSLILESASTNQTSMYLCASSLPLILPWGAGVNEQFFGPGTRLTVL.

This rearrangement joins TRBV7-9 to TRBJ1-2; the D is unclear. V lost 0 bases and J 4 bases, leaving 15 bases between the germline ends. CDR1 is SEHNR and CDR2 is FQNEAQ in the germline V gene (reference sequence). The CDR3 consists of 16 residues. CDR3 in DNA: TGTGCCAGCAGCTTAGCCCCTACACCTAACCTCTATGGCTACACCTTC. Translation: CASSLAPTPNLYGYTF.

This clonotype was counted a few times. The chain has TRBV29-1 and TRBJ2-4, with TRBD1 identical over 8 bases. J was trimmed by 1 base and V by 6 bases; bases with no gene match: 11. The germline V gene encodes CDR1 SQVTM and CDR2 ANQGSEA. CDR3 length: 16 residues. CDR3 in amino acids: CSVLSSGGDAKNIQYF. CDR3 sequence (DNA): TGCAGCGTCTTGAGTTCAGGGGGCGATGCCAAAAACATTCAGTACTTC.

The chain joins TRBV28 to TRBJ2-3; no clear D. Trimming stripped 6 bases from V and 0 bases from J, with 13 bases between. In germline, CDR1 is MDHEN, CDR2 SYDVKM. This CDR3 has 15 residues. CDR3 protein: CASSEENSSTDTQYF. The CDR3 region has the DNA TGTGCCAGCAGCGAAGAAAACTCTAGCACAGATACGCAGTATTTT.

The CDR3 reads CASSQDPSGMQPQHF. The CDR3 DNA sequence: TGCGCCAGCAGCCAAGATCCTTCGGGGATGCAGCCCCAGCATTTT. The chain has TRBV4-3 and TRBJ1-5; D not certain. Germline lookup yields CDR1 LGHNA and CDR2 YSLEER. Trimming shortened V by 0 bases and J by 7 bases, and 13 bases separated the two germline ends. The CDR3 covers 15 residues.

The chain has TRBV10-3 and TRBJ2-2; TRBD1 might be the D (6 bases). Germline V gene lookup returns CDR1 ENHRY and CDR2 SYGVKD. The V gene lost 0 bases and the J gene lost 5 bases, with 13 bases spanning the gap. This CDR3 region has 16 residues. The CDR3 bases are TGTGCCATCAGTGAGTCGAATTGGACAGCTACCGGGGAGCTGTTTTTT. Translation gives CAISESNWTATGELFF.

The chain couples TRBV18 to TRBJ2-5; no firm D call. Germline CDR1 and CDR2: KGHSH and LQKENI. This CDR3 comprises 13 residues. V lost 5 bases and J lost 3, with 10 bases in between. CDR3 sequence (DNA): TGTGCCAGCTCATCCGACGAGGAAGAGACCCAGTACTTC. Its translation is CASSSDEEETQYF.

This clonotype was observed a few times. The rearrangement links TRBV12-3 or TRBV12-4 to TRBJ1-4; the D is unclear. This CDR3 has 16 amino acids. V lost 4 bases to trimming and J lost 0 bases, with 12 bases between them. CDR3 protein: CASSSTGDPTNEKLFF. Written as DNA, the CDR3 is TGTGCCAGCAGTTCAACCGGGGATCCAACTAATGAAAAACTGTTTTTT.

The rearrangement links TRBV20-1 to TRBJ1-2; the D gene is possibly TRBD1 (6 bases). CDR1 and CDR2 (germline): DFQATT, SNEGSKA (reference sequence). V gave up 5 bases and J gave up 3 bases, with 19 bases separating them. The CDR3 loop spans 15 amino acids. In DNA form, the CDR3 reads TGCAGTGCTTTAAACAGGGAGCTAACCGACTATGGCTACACCTTC. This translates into CSALNRELTDYGYTF.

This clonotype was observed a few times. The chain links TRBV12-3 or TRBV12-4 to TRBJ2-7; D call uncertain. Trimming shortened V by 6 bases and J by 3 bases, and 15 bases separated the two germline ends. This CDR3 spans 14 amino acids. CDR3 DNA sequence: TGTGCCAGCAGCCCCCTCCCGGCGGTCTACGAGCAGTACTTC. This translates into CASSPLPAVYEQYF.

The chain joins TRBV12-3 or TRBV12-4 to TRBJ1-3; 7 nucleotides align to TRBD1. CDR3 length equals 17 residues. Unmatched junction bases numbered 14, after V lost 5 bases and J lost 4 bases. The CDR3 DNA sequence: TGTGCCAGCAGTGAACGGGACAGCGACGTTGAAGGAAACACCATATATTTT. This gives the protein CASSERDSDVEGNTIYF.

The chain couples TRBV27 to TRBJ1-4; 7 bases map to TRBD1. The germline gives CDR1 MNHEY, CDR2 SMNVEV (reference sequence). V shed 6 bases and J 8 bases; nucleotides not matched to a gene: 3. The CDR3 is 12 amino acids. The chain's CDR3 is CASRTGTEKLFF. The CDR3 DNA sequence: TGTGCCAGCAGGACAGGGACCGAAAAACTGTTTTTT.

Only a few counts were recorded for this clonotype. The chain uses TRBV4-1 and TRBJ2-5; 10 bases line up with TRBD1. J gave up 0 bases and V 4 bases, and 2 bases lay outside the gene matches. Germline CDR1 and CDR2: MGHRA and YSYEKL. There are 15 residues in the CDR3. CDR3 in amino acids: CASSLGTGDQETQYF. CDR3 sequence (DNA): TGCGCCAGCAGCCTTGGGACAGGGGACCAAGAGACCCAGTACTTC.

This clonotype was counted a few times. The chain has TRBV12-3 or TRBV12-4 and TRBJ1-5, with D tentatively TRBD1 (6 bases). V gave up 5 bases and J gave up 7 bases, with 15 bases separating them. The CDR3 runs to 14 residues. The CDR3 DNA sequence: TGTGCCAGCAGTCCGACAGGAGTTGGGCAGCCCCAGCATTTT. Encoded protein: CASSPTGVGQPQHF.

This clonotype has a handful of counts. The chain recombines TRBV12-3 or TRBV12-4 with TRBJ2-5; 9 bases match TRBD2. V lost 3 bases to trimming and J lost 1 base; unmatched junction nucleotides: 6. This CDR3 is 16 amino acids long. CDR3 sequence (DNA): TGTGCCAGCAGTTTGGGGCGGGGGGGCCCCCAAGAGACCCAGTACTTC. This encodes CASSLGRGGPQETQYF.

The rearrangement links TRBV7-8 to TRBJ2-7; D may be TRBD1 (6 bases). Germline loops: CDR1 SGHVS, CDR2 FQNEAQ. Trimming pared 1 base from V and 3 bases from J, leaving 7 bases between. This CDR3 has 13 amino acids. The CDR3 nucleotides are TGTGCCAGCAGCTTAGAGGGACACTACGAGCAGTACGTC. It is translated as CASSLEGHYEQYV.

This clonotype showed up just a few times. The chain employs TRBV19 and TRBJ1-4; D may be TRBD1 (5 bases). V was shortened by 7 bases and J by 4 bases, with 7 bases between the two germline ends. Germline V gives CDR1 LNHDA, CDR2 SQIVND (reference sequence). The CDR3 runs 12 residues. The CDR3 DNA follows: TGTGCCAGTACGGGGGATAATGAAAAACTGTTTTTT. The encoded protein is CASTGDNEKLFF.

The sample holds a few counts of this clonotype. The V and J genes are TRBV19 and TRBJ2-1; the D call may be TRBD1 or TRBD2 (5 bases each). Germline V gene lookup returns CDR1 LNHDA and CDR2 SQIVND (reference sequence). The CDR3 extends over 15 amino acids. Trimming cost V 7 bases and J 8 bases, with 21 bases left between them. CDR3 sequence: CASTKGDVGSDEQFF. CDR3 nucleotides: TGTGCCAGTACTAAAGGGGATGTGGGGAGCGATGAGCAGTTCTTC.

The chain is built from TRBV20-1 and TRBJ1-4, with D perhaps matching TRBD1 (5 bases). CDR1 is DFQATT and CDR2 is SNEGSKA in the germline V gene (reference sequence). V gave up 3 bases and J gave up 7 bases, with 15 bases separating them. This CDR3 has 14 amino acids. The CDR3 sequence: CSARRQSRPEKLFF. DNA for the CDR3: TGCAGTGCTAGGAGACAGAGTAGGCCTGAAAAACTGTTTTTT.

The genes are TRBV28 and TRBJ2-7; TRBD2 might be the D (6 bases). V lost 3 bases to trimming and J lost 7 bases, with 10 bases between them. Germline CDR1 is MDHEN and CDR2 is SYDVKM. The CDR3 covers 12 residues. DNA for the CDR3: TGTGCCAGCAGTTTGCCGGGACTTGAGCAGTACGTC. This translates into CASSLPGLEQYV.

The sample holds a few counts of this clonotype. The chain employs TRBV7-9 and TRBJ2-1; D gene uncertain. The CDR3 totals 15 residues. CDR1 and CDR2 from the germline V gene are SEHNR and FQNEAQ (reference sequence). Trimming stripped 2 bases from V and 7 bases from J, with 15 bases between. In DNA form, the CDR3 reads TGTGCCAGCAGCTTATCCCCGGGCCCCCGGAATGAGCAGTTCTTC. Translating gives CASSLSPGPRNEQFF.

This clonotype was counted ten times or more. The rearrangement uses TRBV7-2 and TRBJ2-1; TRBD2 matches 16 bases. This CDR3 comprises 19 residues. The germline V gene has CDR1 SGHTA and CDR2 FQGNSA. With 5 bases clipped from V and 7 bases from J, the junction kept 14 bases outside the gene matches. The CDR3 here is CASSRTPGLAGGPWNEQFF. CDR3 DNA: TGTGCCAGCAGCCGAACTCCGGGACTAGCGGGGGGGCCTTGGAATGAGCAGTTCTTC.

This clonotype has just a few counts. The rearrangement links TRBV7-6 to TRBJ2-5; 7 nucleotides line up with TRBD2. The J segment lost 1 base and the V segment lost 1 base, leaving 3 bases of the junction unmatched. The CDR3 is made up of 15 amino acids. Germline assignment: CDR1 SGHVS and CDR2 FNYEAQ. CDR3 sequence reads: CASSLGAGTQETQYF. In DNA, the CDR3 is TGTGCCAGCAGCTTAGGAGCGGGGACCCAAGAGACCCAGTACTTC.

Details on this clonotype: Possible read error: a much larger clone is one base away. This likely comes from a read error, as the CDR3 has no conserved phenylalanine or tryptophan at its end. CDR3 in DNA: TGTGCCAGCAGCTTAGTCCAGGGGAAGGACTATGGCTACACCCTC. Translating it yields CASSLVQGKDYGYTL. The chain joins TRBV7-6 to TRBJ1-2; possible D gene TRBD1, 6 bases. The CDR3 has 15 residues. CDR1 is SGHVS and CDR2 is FNYEAQ in the germline V gene. The germline V and J ends were trimmed by 1 base and 3 bases, with 12 bases remaining between them.

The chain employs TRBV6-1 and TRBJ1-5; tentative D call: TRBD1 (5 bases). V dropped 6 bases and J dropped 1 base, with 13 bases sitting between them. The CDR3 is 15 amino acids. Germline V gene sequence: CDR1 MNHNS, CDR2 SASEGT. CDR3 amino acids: CASRPTAVSNQPQHF. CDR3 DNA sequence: TGTGCCAGCAGACCGACAGCCGTCAGCAATCAGCCCCAGCATTTT.